A single sample gave rise to the 16 T cell receptor beta chains below, sequenced in a study of graft-versus-host responses after intestinal transplantation. Sequencing used immunoSEQ multiplex PCR; TCRdb keeps in-frame clones, though not all of them. The table has 15,000 to 20,000 clones, approximately 82% seen once. Intraepithelial plus lamina propria lymphocytes were released by processing graft tissue. The specimen was ileum tissue, collected 17 days after transplant. These receptors originate from a human patient who received an intestinal transplant, so some T cells may come from the graft donor.

Notes on this clone: This same CDR3 is encoded by further DNA sequences in the sample. The chain is built from TRBV11-2 and TRBJ2-1, with D hard to call. Trimming took 6 bases from V and 4 from J, leaving 7 bases between them. Germline V CDR1 and CDR2: SGHAT, FQNNGV. The CDR3 is 12 residues long. CDR3 in amino acids: CASRRGYNEQFF. The CDR3 DNA reads as TGTGCCAGCAGACGAGGTTACAATGAGCAGTTCTTC.

V usage is TRBV7-3 and J usage is TRBJ2-5; TRBD2 agrees at 7 bases. V lost 4 bases, J lost 5 bases, and 13 bases stayed unmatched. CDR3 length equals 16 residues. Germline V gives CDR1 SGHTA, CDR2 FQGTGA. The CDR3 sequence is CASSYTAGRGIETQYF. The CDR3 DNA reads as TGTGCCAGCAGCTACACCGCGGGGCGGGGGATCGAGACCCAGTACTTC.

This chain joins TRBV7-2 and TRBJ2-3; 10 nucleotides match TRBD2. V lost 2 bases and J lost 5; bases outside the gene matches: 7. CDR1 is SGHTA and CDR2 is FQGNSA in the germline V gene. The CDR3 spans 16 residues. The CDR3 DNA reads TGTGCCAGCAGCTTAACTAGCGGGAACCGTCAAGATACGCAGTATTTT. Translation gives CASSLTSGNRQDTQYF.

CDR3 DNA sequence: TGTGCCAGCAGCATGTGGGGGGGACTAGCGGGAGCAAGCTCCTACAATGAGCAGTTCTTC. The encoded protein is CASSMWGGLAGASSYNEQFF. The chain uses TRBV9 and TRBJ2-1; TRBD2 aligns across 14 bases. CDR1 is SGDLS, CDR2 YYNGEE, per germline. The CDR3 has 20 residues. V trimming: 4 bases; J trimming: 0 bases; junction bases outside the gene matches: 12.

Here the CDR3 reads CASSHGGSGETQYF. CDR3 DNA: TGTGCCAGTAGTCACGGGGGATCAGGGGAGACCCAGTACTTC. The genes are TRBV19 and TRBJ2-5; D is perhaps TRBD2 (6 bases). This CDR3 contains 14 residues. The V end lost 5 bases, the J end lost 5 bases, and 15 bases lay between the germline ends. The germline V gene has CDR1 LNHDA and CDR2 SQIVND (reference sequence).

This clone was detected only a few times. V is TRBV9 and J is TRBJ2-7; D assignment may be TRBD1 or TRBD2 (6 bases each). Trimming removed 3 bases from V and 5 bases from J, with 15 bases in between. Germline CDR1 reads SGDLS; CDR2 reads YYNGEE. The length of the CDR3 is 14 residues. CDR3 coding DNA: TGTGCCAGCAGCGAGAGTGCCGGGGGCCACGAGCAGTACTTC. Its protein is CASSESAGGHEQYF.

The V gene is TRBV7-2, the J gene TRBJ2-3; D uncertain. There are 15 residues in the CDR3. Deletions cut 0 bases from V and 0 bases from J, with 7 bases between. Germline values: CDR1 SGHTA, CDR2 FQGNSA. The CDR3 here is CASSLARLSTDTQYF. CDR3 DNA: TGTGCCAGCAGCTTAGCGCGGCTGAGCACAGATACGCAGTATTTT.

The V call is TRBV30, the J call TRBJ1-5; perhaps TRBD1 as D (5 bases). The CDR3 has 15 residues. From germline, CDR1 is GTSNPN and CDR2 SVGIG (reference sequence). V was trimmed by 1 base and J by 0 bases, leaving 10 bases between them. CDR3 DNA sequence: TGTGCCTGGAGTGCTCGGGGGTATAGCAATCAGCCCCAGCATTTT. It translates to CAWSARGYSNQPQHF.

This clone was observed a few times. The chain recombines TRBV6-5 with TRBJ2-7; D is unresolved. V was clipped by 8 bases and J by 2 bases, with 7 bases between them. In germline, CDR1 is MNHEY, CDR2 SVGAGI. The CDR3 sequence is 11 residues long. CDR3 sequence (DNA): TGTGCCAGCGGCAGAACCTACGAGCAGTACTTC. Translated, it gives CASGRTYEQYF.

V gene TRBV4-2 combines with J gene TRBJ2-1; the match to TRBD2 covers 10 bases. Germline V gene sequence: CDR1 LGHNA, CDR2 YNFKEQ. Trimming removed 1 base from V and 2 bases from J; junction bases left unmatched: 11. The CDR3 sequence is 19 residues long. CDR3 sequence reads: CASSQGAPSSGSPYNEQFF. CDR3 nucleotide sequence: TGTGCCAGCAGCCAAGGGGCCCCCTCTAGCGGGAGCCCCTACAATGAGCAGTTCTTC.

The V gene is TRBV28, the J gene TRBJ1-2; D is unresolved. Trimming took 2 bases from V and 6 from J, leaving 10 bases between them. CDR1 and CDR2 (germline): MDHEN, SYDVKM. The CDR3 spans 13 residues. The CDR3 is CASSLVGLNGYTF. CDR3 coding DNA: TGTGCCAGCAGTTTAGTCGGGTTAAATGGCTACACCTTC.

The chain links TRBV5-4 to TRBJ1-2; TRBD1 aligns across 8 bases. Looked up from germline, CDR1 is SGHNT and CDR2 is YYREEE (reference sequence). The CDR3 is made up of 14 amino acids. With 4 bases clipped from V and 3 bases from J, the junction kept 5 bases outside the gene matches. In DNA, the CDR3 is TGTGCCAGCAGCGGAGGGGGACAGGACTATGGCTACACCTTC. Its protein product is CASSGGGQDYGYTF.

The rearrangement links TRBV27 to TRBJ2-7; D is perhaps TRBD2 (6 bases). Germline V gene lookup returns CDR1 MNHEY and CDR2 SMNVEV (reference sequence). Trimming removed 7 bases from V and 9 bases from J, with 19 bases in between. This CDR3 comprises 13 residues. The CDR3 coding sequence is TGTGCCAGCACCGCGGGGTGGGGATCCGCGCAGTACTTC. Amino acids: CASTAGWGSAQYF.

V is TRBV7-2 and J is TRBJ1-1; no clear D. The germline V gene encodes CDR1 SGHTA and CDR2 FQGNSA. V lost 3 bases and J 1 base, leaving 6 bases between the germline ends. The CDR3 sequence is 13 residues long. The CDR3 here is CASSFRQNTEAFF. CDR3 bases: TGTGCCAGCAGCTTCCGGCAGAACACTGAAGCTTTCTTT.

DNA for the CDR3: TGTGCCAGCAGTGAAAACCCTGGCTCCTACGAGCAGTACTTC. It encodes CASSENPGSYEQYF. The V and J genes are TRBV2 and TRBJ2-7; D is undetermined. The CDR3 loop spans 14 amino acids. From germline, CDR1 is SNHLY and CDR2 FYNNEI. V was cut by 2 bases and J by 0 bases, with 8 bases left in between.

About this clone: Other DNA sequences from this sample encode an identical CDR3 as well. The rearrangement joins TRBV6-5 to TRBJ1-5; D ambiguous. The CDR3 contains 13 residues. Trimming pared 6 bases from V and 0 bases from J, leaving 6 bases between. Germline V lookup: CDR1 MNHEY, CDR2 SVGAGI. This CDR3 is CASSFRSNQPQHF. The CDR3 DNA follows: TGTGCCAGCAGCTTTCGTAGCAATCAGCCCCAGCATTTT.